These 8 T cell receptor beta chains came from one sample sequenced in a study of T cells in tuberculosis. Time point here: new active TB diagnosis, blood taken before or within 7 days of starting treatment. Data came from immunoSEQ multiplex PCR; TCRdb stores just in-frame clones and leaves some out. The table records tens of thousands of clones, 92% of them present only once. The material sequenced was PBMCs, taken at tuberculosis diagnosis. The receptor source for this set is an adult with tuberculosis.

This clone appeared a single time. V and J are TRBV5-1 and TRBJ2-7; maybe TRBD1 (6 bases). CDR1 and CDR2 (germline): SGHRS, YFSETQ. This CDR3 is built from 13 residues. The V end was cut by 2 bases, the J end by 5 bases, with 11 bases between. The chain's CDR3 is CASSFQGLDEQYF. CDR3 in DNA: TGCGCCAGCAGCTTCCAGGGGTTAGACGAGCAGTACTTC.

This clone was picked up one time. The V gene is TRBV5-5, the J gene TRBJ1-5; D might be TRBD1 (5 bases). The CDR3 runs to 15 residues. Trimming left V 4 bases short and J 7 bases short, with 18 bases between. Germline V gives CDR1 SGHKS, CDR2 YYEKEE (reference sequence). The CDR3 DNA reads TGTGCCAGCAGCCCCCGTATCATAGGGGAACAGCCCCAGCATTTT. Its protein is CASSPRIIGEQPQHF.

This chain uses TRBV6-5 with TRBJ2-7; possibly TRBD2 for D (6 bases). This CDR3 comprises 13 residues. Trimming stripped 11 bases from V and 2 bases from J, with 16 bases between. Looked up from germline, CDR1 is MNHEY and CDR2 is SVGAGI. The CDR3 reads CAGGSTGPYEQYF. The CDR3 region has the DNA TGTGCCGGGGGGTCAACGGGTCCCTACGAGCAGTACTTC.

This chain connects TRBV5-1 to TRBJ2-1; 14 bases match TRBD2. The CDR3 has 16 residues. Trimming removed 0 bases from V and 8 bases from J; junction bases left unmatched: 4. CDR1 is SGHRS and CDR2 is YFSETQ in the germline V gene. Here the CDR3 DNA reads TGCGCCAGCAGCTTGGCCGGGACTAGCGGGAGCTATGAGCAGTTCTTC. It yields the protein CASSLAGTSGSYEQFF. Variable domain in full (rest from reference TRBV5-1 and TRBJ2-1): KAGVTQTPRYLIKTRGQQVTLSCSPISGHRSVSWYQQTPGQGLQFLFEYFSETQRNKGNFPGRFSGRQFSNSRSEMNVSTLELGDSALYLCASSLAGTSGSYEQFFGPGTRLTVL.

This clone came up once. The chain is built from TRBV4-3 and TRBJ1-2; the D gene is possibly TRBD1 (5 bases). The CDR3 has 13 amino acids. Per germline, CDR1 LGHNA and CDR2 YSLEER. V dropped 4 bases and J dropped 5 bases, with 11 bases sitting between them. CDR3 in amino acids: CASSRNSGYGYTF. CDR3 in DNA: TGCGCCAGCAGCCGCAATTCAGGGTATGGCTACACCTTC.

The chain recombines TRBV5-4 with TRBJ2-7, with a weak D call TRBD2 (5 bases). With 0 bases removed from V and 3 bases from J, the gap between germline ends came to 13 bases. The CDR3 contains 15 residues. Germline V CDR1 and CDR2: SGHNT, YYREEE (reference sequence). CDR3 amino acids: CASSLVSGNHYEQYF. The DNA of the CDR3 is TGTGCCAGCAGCTTGGTTTCGGGGAACCACTACGAGCAGTACTTC.

The chain uses TRBV19 and TRBJ2-3; 9 nucleotides line up with TRBD1. Germline CDR1 and CDR2: LNHDA and SQIVND (reference sequence). The trim removed 6 bases at V and 4 bases at J, leaving 2 bases unmatched. The length of the CDR3 is 13 residues. The CDR3 loop is CASRDRGADTQYF. CDR3 in DNA: TGTGCCAGTAGGGACAGGGGTGCAGATACGCAGTATTTT.

The chain recombines TRBV28 with TRBJ1-2; D is ambiguous. Germline V gene data show CDR1 as MDHEN and CDR2 as SYDVKM. V was trimmed by 5 bases and J by 0 bases, leaving 13 bases between them. CDR3 length: 15 amino acids. CDR3 nucleotide sequence: TGTGCCAGCAGTCCCGGGAAGGGAGCTAACTATGGCTACACCTTC. Amino acids: CASSPGKGANYGYTF.